Listed below are T cell receptor beta chains from one sample, sequenced in a study of CXCR3-negative and CXCR3-positive naive CD8 T cells. TCRdb re-called the 5' RACE reads and gives one entry per CDR3 protein, without DNA. The sample has approximately 56,000 distinct CDR3 sequences. The source material was naive CXCR3- CD8+ T cells from blood. Source of these receptors: a human donor in good health. Some clones in this sample may be carry-over from other donors' samples. Each CDR3 is given with its conserved first and last residue. Fields, in order: V gene, clone size, J gene, CDR3 protein. The size field is filled for only some rows; it gives once, few, many or a size class.

TRBV29-1	.	TRBJ2-7	CSVEIGPSYEQYF
TRBV28	.	TRBJ1-5	CASSFILVGGQPQHF
TRBV28	.	TRBJ2-1	CASSLDSTYNEQFF
TRBV29-1	.	TRBJ2-7	CSVYFRDRVTYEQYF
TRBV7-8	.	TRBJ2-7	CASSPLGPSYEQYF
TRBV19	.	TRBJ2-6	CASIITGANVLTF
TRBV7-9	.	TRBJ2-1	CASSSSVGTRLRMAYNEQFF
TRBV6-6	.	TRBJ2-1	CASSTSPSSYNEQFF
TRBV13	.	TRBJ2-7	CASSSRGIAGGYYEQYF
TRBV29-1	.	TRBJ2-7	CSVVGQGGVGSYEQYF
TRBV28	.	TRBJ2-7	CASRDVTDSWEQYF
TRBV6-2/TRBV6-3	.	TRBJ2-5	CASSYGTSGFQETQYF
TRBV29-1	.	TRBJ2-7	CSAGGDLGEQYF
TRBV28	.	TRBJ2-1	CASRPGGGGSDEQFF
TRBV28	.	TRBJ2-5	CASRRLVETQYF
TRBV18	.	TRBJ1-1	CASSDIRNTEAFF
TRBV28	medium-sized	TRBJ2-4	CASSLRDFAAKNIQYF
TRBV15	.	TRBJ2-3	CATSNWTADTQYF
TRBV7-9	.	TRBJ1-1	CASRSRGDDTEAFF
TRBV14	.	TRBJ2-7	CASSPLAGDEQYF